The rows below give T cell receptor beta chains drawn from one sample of a study of post-analysis software for immune sequencing data. TCRdb called the PCR reads again in MiXCR, with one record for every CDR3 protein. The sample has hundreds of thousands of distinct CDR3 sequences, 25% to 30% seen once. Sequences were obtained from blood. The receptors here all came from a girl between 5 and 17 years old with multiple sclerosis. Both conserved end residues are part of each CDR3. The D gene is left open where the match is weak. Not every row has a clone size; where given, it reads once, few, many or a size class.

abundance	len	d_gene	j_gene	v_gene	CDR3nt	CDR3aa
once	13	TRBD1	TRBJ2-1	TRBV10-3	TGTGCCATCCGTCCGGGACAGTACAATGAGCAGTTCTTC	CAIRPGQYNEQFF
few	18	TRBD2	TRBJ2-1	TRBV6-2/TRBV6-3	TGTGCCAGCAGTACCGGGACTAGCGGGAGGGCCCGGCTCAATGAGCAGTTCTTC	CASSTGTSGRARLNEQFF
few	18	TRBD1	TRBJ2-3	TRBV10-1	TGCGCCAGCAGTGAGCGGGTTTGGTCGGGACAGGGTCAAGATACGCAGTATTTT	CASSERVWSGQGQDTQYF
.	11	.	TRBJ2-7	TRBV20-1	TGCAGTGCTGGTGCGGGCTACGAGCAGTACTTC	CSAGAGYEQYF
few	13	.	TRBJ2-5	TRBV28	TGTGCCAGCAGTTTCCTGGCAGCGGAGACCCAGTACTTC	CASSFLAAETQYF
.	15	.	TRBJ2-1	TRBV5-1	TGCGCCAGCGGTAAGGCAGGAGCCCTTTTGGATGAGCAGTTCTTC	CASGKAGALLDEQFF
.	15	.	TRBJ1-5	TRBV19	TGTGCCAGTAGTCGGGACGGGACCGCGGATCAGCCCCAGCATTTT	CASSRDGTADQPQHF
few	16	.	TRBJ2-3	TRBV21-1	TGTGCCAGCAGCAAAGCGCCGCAGCCCCTCACAGATACGCAGTATTTT	CASSKAPQPLTDTQYF
few	15	TRBD2	TRBJ2-3	TRBV7-2	TGTGCCAGCAGCTTAATGGGACTAGCCCCAGATACGCAGTATTTT	CASSLMGLAPDTQYF
few	15	.	TRBJ2-3	TRBV29-1	TGCAGCGTTGAAGATGCTGTCAGAGACACAGATACGCAGTATTTT	CSVEDAVRDTDTQYF
.	16	.	TRBJ2-7	TRBV4-3	TGCGCCAGCAGCCAAGATATGGCAGGGGGGGTCTACGAGCAGTACTTC	CASSQDMAGGVYEQYF
few	19	.	TRBJ2-3	TRBV6-5	TGTGCCAGCAGTTACTCGATTTGGGGTTTGGCAGGGCTGCCAGATACGCAGTATTTT	CASSYSIWGLAGLPDTQYF
few	13	.	TRBJ2-7	TRBV12-3/TRBV12-4	TGTGCCAGCAGTTATTCCATAACCTACGAGCAGTACTTC	CASSYSITYEQYF
.	13	.	TRBJ1-2	TRBV19	TGTGCCAGTAGTATAGCGGCAGGGAAAGGCTACACCTTC	CASSIAAGKGYTF
many	13	.	TRBJ2-1	TRBV29-1	TGCAGCGTTGAACAGAGCTCCTACAATGAGCAGTTCTTC	CSVEQSSYNEQFF
.	14	.	TRBJ2-7	TRBV5-5	TGTGCCAGCAGCTTGTATCCAGGTCCCTACGAGCAGTACTTC	CASSLYPGPYEQYF
.	15	.	TRBJ1-1	TRBV10-1	TGCGCCAGCAGTCTTGGATTACAGGGAGTAACTGAAGCTTTCTTT	CASSLGLQGVTEAFF
few	15	.	TRBJ1-1	TRBV6-6	TGTGCCAGCAGTCTTGCGGGACGGGGAGACACTGAAGCTTTCTTT	CASSLAGRGDTEAFF
.	14	.	TRBJ2-5	TRBV7-6	TGTGCCAGCAGCTTAGGCGGGGGAGGGGGGACCCAGTACTTC	CASSLGGGGGTQYF
once	14	TRBD1	TRBJ1-5	TRBV20-1	TGCAGTGCTTCCGGGACAGGGGACAACCAGCCCCAGCATTTT	CSASGTGDNQPQHF
few	15	.	TRBJ2-1	TRBV21-1	TGTGCCAGCAGCAAAGGTTCGGGCCACAAGAATGAGCAGTTCTTC	CASSKGSGHKNEQFF
.	13	.	TRBJ2-4	TRBV28	TGTGCCAGCAGTTTACTGGATATTGACATTCAGTACTTC	CASSLLDIDIQYF
few	18	.	TRBJ1-2	TRBV6-1	TGTGCCAGCAGTCCCACCTCTATCTCTAGGGGGTCGGAGGTGGGCTACACCTTC	CASSPTSISRGSEVGYTF
many	13	.	TRBJ1-2	TRBV29-1	TGCAGCGTTGTACAGCCCCTGTCCGGAGGCTACACCTTC	CSVVQPLSGGYTF
few	14	.	TRBJ2-1	TRBV12-3/TRBV12-4	TGTGCCAGCAGCATGGGCTGGTCCTACAATGAGCAGTTCTTC	CASSMGWSYNEQFF
.	16	.	TRBJ2-4	TRBV7-9	TGTGCCAGCAGCTTACTGGAGGGGCAGGGTGGTGACATTCAGTACTTC	CASSLLEGQGGDIQYF
.	14	TRBD1	TRBJ2-1	TRBV9	TGTGCCAGCAGCGTAGTCGGGACAGTGAATGAGCAGTTCTTC	CASSVVGTVNEQFF
.	16	TRBD2	TRBJ2-5	TRBV7-2	TGTGCCAGCAGCTTGGGACGAGCGGGGGGCCCAGAGACCCAGTACTTC	CASSLGRAGGPETQYF
many	13	.	TRBJ2-3	TRBV7-7	TGCGCCAGCAGCCTCGACCGCGCAGATACGCAGTATTTT	CASSLDRADTQYF
few	17	TRBD2	TRBJ2-3	TRBV20-1	TGCAGTGCTAGAGATCCCTTAGCGGGAGGCCCCACAGATACGCAGTATTTT	CSARDPLAGGPTDTQYF
.	14	.	TRBJ2-5	TRBV28	TGTGCCAGCAGTCCACCGGGAAACAAGAAGACCCAGTACTTC	CASSPPGNKKTQYF
.	16	TRBD1	TRBJ2-7	TRBV6-5	TGTACCAGCAGTTACTCCCTAGCCAGGGGGCTCTACGAGCAGTACTTC	CTSSYSLARGLYEQYF
many	16	TRBD1	TRBJ2-5	TRBV6-5	TGTGCCAGCAGTTACTTCACAGGGGGCACCTCAGAGACCCAGTACTTC	CASSYFTGGTSETQYF
.	16	TRBD2	TRBJ2-3	TRBV9	TGTGCCAGCAGCGTAACTGGCGGGAGGGCCACAGATACGCAGTATTTT	CASSVTGGRATDTQYF
few	14	.	TRBJ1-2	TRBV6-5	TGTGCCAGCAGTTACTTAGGAGTTAACTATGGCTACACCTTC	CASSYLGVNYGYTF
.	15	.	TRBJ2-5	TRBV28	TGTGCCAGCAGACGACCGAGCCGGGCCCCCTCTGAGCAGTACTTC	CASRRPSRAPSEQYF
few	14	.	TRBJ1-1	TRBV4-3	TGCGCCAGCAGCCAAGATGTGGGGGTTCTCTGGGCTTTCTTT	CASSQDVGVLWAFF
.	13	.	TRBJ2-1	TRBV7-2	TGTGCCAGCAGCTTAGATTGGGGAGCCGAGCAGTTCTTC	CASSLDWGAEQFF
few	15	.	TRBJ2-5	TRBV5-4	TGTGCCAGCAGCTTGGAGTGGTCGACGGCAGAGACCCAGTACTTC	CASSLEWSTAETQYF
.	14	.	TRBJ1-1	TRBV11-2	TGTGCCAGCAGCTTAGAAACAGGGAGAGATGAAGCTTTCTTT	CASSLETGRDEAFF
few	17	TRBD2	TRBJ2-7	TRBV28	TGTGCCAGCAGTAGAAGGAACCTAGCGGGAGGTTCCTACGAGCAGTACTTC	CASSRRNLAGGSYEQYF
many	13	.	TRBJ2-5	TRBV10-3	TGTGCCATCAGAGCCAGGGTACAAGAGACCCAGTACTTC	CAIRARVQETQYF
.	16	.	TRBJ2-4	TRBV6-5	TGTGCCAGCAGTTACTTCGGGACTGGCGCCAAAAACATTCAGTACTTC	CASSYFGTGAKNIQYF
few	15	TRBD1	TRBJ2-5	TRBV20-1	TGCAGTGCTCTCAGTGGGACAGGCGGAAGGGAGACCCAGTACTTC	CSALSGTGGRETQYF
few	16	.	TRBJ2-1	TRBV12-3/TRBV12-4	TGTGCCAGCAGTTTACGACCGATAACAGGGAACAATGAGCAGTTCTTC	CASSLRPITGNNEQFF
.	15	.	TRBJ1-1	TRBV5-6	TGTGCCAGCAGCACACGGTGGTTGGCTAACACTGAAGCTTTCTTT	CASSTRWLANTEAFF
.	19	TRBD2	TRBJ2-3	TRBV10-3	TGTGCCATCAGTGAGCCAACCAAACTAGCGGGGGGTCCCACAGATACGCAGTATTTT	CAISEPTKLAGGPTDTQYF
.	13	.	TRBJ1-2	TRBV29-1	TGCAGCGTTGAAGGGACAGCCACACGCGGCTACACCTTC	CSVEGTATRGYTF